Detailed here is one T cell receptor (beta chain). V was clipped by 2 bases and J by 6 bases, with 6 bases between them. CDR3 length: 12 amino acids. The V gene's germline CDR1 is KGHSH and CDR2 LQKENI. Here immunoSEQ multiplex PCR was the method, and the copy in TCRdb shows in-frame clones only, minus some. The table includes 270,000 or so clones, over 70% detected once. The data belong to a study of blood T cell repertoires in COVID-19. On the study more broadly: T cells, B-cell-depleted T cells, or PBMCs supplied cDNA or gDNA.

The sequenced sample consisted of peripheral blood. This receptor was identified in a human donor in a cohort sampled during active COVID-19. The genes are TRBV18 and TRBJ2-3; D uncertain. In DNA, the CDR3 is TGTGCCAGCTCACCAGTAGCCGATACGCAGTATTTT. Translating it yields CASSPVADTQYF.